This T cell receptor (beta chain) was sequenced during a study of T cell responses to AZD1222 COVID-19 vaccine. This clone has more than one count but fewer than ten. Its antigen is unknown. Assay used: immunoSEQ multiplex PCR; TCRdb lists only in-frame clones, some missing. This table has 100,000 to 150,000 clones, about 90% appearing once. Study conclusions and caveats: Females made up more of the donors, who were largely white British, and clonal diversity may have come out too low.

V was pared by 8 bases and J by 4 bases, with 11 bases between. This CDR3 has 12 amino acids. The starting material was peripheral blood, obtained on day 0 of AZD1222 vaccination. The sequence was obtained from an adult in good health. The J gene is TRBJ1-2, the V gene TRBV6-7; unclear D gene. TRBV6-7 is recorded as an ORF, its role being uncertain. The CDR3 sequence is CASPILFYGYTF. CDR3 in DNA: TGTGCCAGCCCAATACTCTTCTATGGCTACACCTTC.